This TCR beta chain comes out of a study of Graves' ophthalmopathy and Graves' hyperthyroidism. Study-level information: There was a collection of peripheral blood at initial diagnosis, before any treatment. Findings of the study overall: For predicting ophthalmopathy progression, the model had roughly 70% sensitivity and roughly 76% specificity. Among expanded thyroid clonotypes above 0.001 frequency, most also occurred in blood.

Germline CDR1 and CDR2: KGHSH and LQKENI. This CDR3 spans 15 amino acids. Trimming left V 0 bases short and J 3 bases short, with 12 bases between. This clonotype was observed many times. Its antigen remains unidentified. Researchers took RNA transcripts and amplified TCR beta CDR3 regions from them. An initial RT-PCR round employing HTBI primers preceded a second-round multiplex PCR. TCRdb re-called the multiplex PCR reads through MiXCR, storing one row per CDR3 protein. Of around 400,000 distinct CDR3 sequences listed, around 16% are singletons. This clonotype was obtained from a young woman with Graves' ophthalmopathy. The chain is built from TRBV18 and TRBJ2-7, with D maybe TRBD1 (6 bases). The sample comprised peripheral blood. Here the CDR3 reads CASSPPEQGSYEQYF. DNA of the CDR3: TGTGCCAGCTCACCACCTGAACAGGGTAGCTACGAGCAGTACTTC.